This T cell receptor (beta chain) originates from a study of blood T cell repertoires in COVID-19. Turning to the study itself: Samples came from the United States, Italy and Spain, spanning acute and convalescent COVID-19.

The CDR3 has 16 amino acids. Losses at the gene ends were 4 bases for V and 0 bases for J; bases not matched to a gene: 3. Germline lookup yields CDR1 SGHVS and CDR2 FQNEAQ. Study processing details: Amplification of reference gene primers provided the estimated nucleated cell counts. The data were produced by immunoSEQ multiplex PCR, yet TCRdb's version contains in-frame clones alone and is incomplete. V, J and clone size derive from that table, while D and trimming were established from the DNA sequence. The sample yields some 97,000 clones, roughly 92% seen once. This chain uses TRBV7-8 with TRBJ2-7; 13 bases map to TRBD2. The specimen was peripheral blood. The source is a man aged 65-85 years with acute or convalescent COVID-19. The CDR3 DNA is TGTGCCAGCAGCTCGTGGACTAGCGGGAGCTCCTACGAGCAGTACTTC. Encoded protein: CASSSWTSGSSYEQYF.